Described below is a single TCR beta chain sequence and its context. Its antigen is not known. The sample is drawn from a study of T-cell memory formation after mild COVID-19. Whole-study context: Largely, TCR clusters stayed within a single donor.

Per germline, CDR1 DFQATT and CDR2 SNEGSKA (reference sequence). The trim removed 3 bases at V and 1 base at J, leaving 6 bases unmatched. There are 15 residues in the CDR3. Study-level findings and limits: Clones that contracted from day 15 to 85 were balanced CD4/CD8, while later expanders leaned CD4+. Several responding clones turned up in pre-infection memory, indicating that cross-reactive memory may have taken part. Confirmation was lacking for SARS-CoV-2 specificity of second-wave clones that peaked on day 37.

TCRdb recomputed calls from the 5' RACE reads with MiXCR, one row per CDR3 protein. Of approximately 250,000 distinct CDR3 sequences in the sample, over 15% were seen once. The sequenced sample was PBMCs or a T cell subset sorted from them (not recorded which). The chain joins TRBV20-1 to TRBJ1-5, with 7 bases fitting TRBD1. The TCR comes from a man aged 18-30 years who had mild COVID-19 (a few samples of this study predate the infection). Cell type and time point are not known. The CDR3 region has the DNA TGCAGTGCTAGGAGACAGGGTAGGAGCAATCAGCCCCAGCATTTT. This encodes CSARRQGRSNQPQHF.